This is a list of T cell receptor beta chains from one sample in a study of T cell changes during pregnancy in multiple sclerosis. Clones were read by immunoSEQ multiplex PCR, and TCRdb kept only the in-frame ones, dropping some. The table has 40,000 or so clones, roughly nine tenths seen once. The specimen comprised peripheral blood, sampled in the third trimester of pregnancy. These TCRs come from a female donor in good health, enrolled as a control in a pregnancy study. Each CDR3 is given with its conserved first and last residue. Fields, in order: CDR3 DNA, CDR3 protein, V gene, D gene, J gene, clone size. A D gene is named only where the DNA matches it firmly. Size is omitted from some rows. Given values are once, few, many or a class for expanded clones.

TGCAGCGTTGGTTTTGGTTCTAGTCGGGAGACCCAGTACTTC	CSVGFGSSRETQYF	TRBV29-1	NA	TRBJ2-5	NA
TGTGCCAGCAGTTTATTCCAACAGGGGGCGTTGGTTTATTATGGCTACACCTTC	CASSLFQQGALVYYGYTF	TRBV28	TRBD1	TRBJ1-2	NA
TGTGCCAGCAGCTTATCCCAGGTCTATGGTGAAAAACTGTTTTTT	CASSLSQVYGEKLFF	TRBV7-9	NA	TRBJ1-4	NA
TGCGCCAGCAGCCAAGCGGTCCTCCAAGAGACCCAGTACTTC	CASSQAVLQETQYF	TRBV4-1	NA	TRBJ2-5	NA
TGTGCCAGCAGCGTAGACCCAGGGGGATGGACCGGGGAGCTGTTTTTT	CASSVDPGGWTGELFF	TRBV9	TRBD1	TRBJ2-2	NA
TGCGCCAGCAGCCAAGATCTCCGAGCGGGAGTACGGAATGAGCAGTTCTTC	CASSQDLRAGVRNEQFF	TRBV4-1	TRBD2	TRBJ2-1	NA
TGTGCCAGCAGCTTATCCGGGGGGAGGTACGAGCAGTACTTC	CASSLSGGRYEQYF	TRBV5-4	TRBD2	TRBJ2-7	NA
TGCGCCAGCAGCCCCGGGGGAAGGACCAACACTGAAGCTTTCTTT	CASSPGGRTNTEAFF	TRBV5-1	NA	TRBJ1-1	NA
TGTGCCAGCAGCCAAGACGAGACTAGCCTCGGGCGCTACGAGCAGTACTTC	CASSQDETSLGRYEQYF	TRBV4-2	TRBD2	TRBJ2-7	NA
TGTGCCAGCAGCTCCCTAACTAGCGGGGGGCCGGAGACCCAGTACTTC	CASSSLTSGGPETQYF	TRBV13	TRBD2	TRBJ2-5	NA
TGTGCCAGCAGCTCACGCACTAGCGGGGGGAAGTACGAGCAGTACTTC	CASSSRTSGGKYEQYF	TRBV5-4	TRBD2	TRBJ2-7	once
TGTGCCAGCAGTGAAGCTCGGGCGGGCTACGAGCAGTACTTC	CASSEARAGYEQYF	TRBV6-1	NA	TRBJ2-7	NA
TGCGCCAGCAAAAGAGGGGAGGCCACCGACGAGCAGTACTTC	CASKRGEATDEQYF	TRBV5-1	NA	TRBJ2-7	NA
TGTGCCAGCAGTAGCACCCTTGGACAGGCGTTGAACACTGAAGCTTTCTTT	CASSSTLGQALNTEAFF	TRBV7-9	TRBD1	TRBJ1-1	NA
TGTGCCAGCAGCCAAAGGGCGACAGGCCCCAATCAGCCCCAGCATTTT	CASSQRATGPNQPQHF	TRBV5-6	NA	TRBJ1-5	NA
TGTGCCAGCAGCTACGACAGGGAGTCTAATGAAAAACTGTTTTTT	CASSYDRESNEKLFF	TRBV5-6	TRBD1	TRBJ1-4	NA
TGTGCCAGCAGCCCCAGGGGGGTAGGCTCCTACGAGCAGTACTTC	CASSPRGVGSYEQYF	TRBV4-2	NA	TRBJ2-7	NA
TGTGCCAGCAGACCTTCCGGGACAGGATATCGGGCTTTCTTT	CASRPSGTGYRAFF	TRBV5-6	TRBD1	TRBJ1-1	NA
TGCGCCAGCAGCTTGGCCCTAGCGGGATCCGAGCAGTACTTC	CASSLALAGSEQYF	TRBV5-1	TRBD2	TRBJ2-7	NA
TGTGCCAGCACCCGACGGGGGGCTAGCGGGAGGGCCAAGCAGTACTTC	CASTRRGASGRAKQYF	TRBV28	TRBD2	TRBJ2-7	once
TGTGCCACCAGCATTGGGGAGGGGGACACCGGGGAGCTGTTTTTT	CATSIGEGDTGELFF	TRBV15	NA	TRBJ2-2	NA
TGTGCCAGCAGCCCATCACTAGCGGGAGGGTACAATGAGCAGTTCTTC	CASSPSLAGGYNEQFF	TRBV28	TRBD2	TRBJ2-1	NA
TGTGCCAGCAGCTTGGTAGGGGGCAATGAGCAGTTCTTC	CASSLVGGNEQFF	TRBV5-4	NA	TRBJ2-1	NA
TGTGCCAGCAGCTTAGATCAGGTTGGCAGGGAGCAGTTCTTC	CASSLDQVGREQFF	TRBV11-2	NA	TRBJ2-1	NA
TGTGCCAGCAGCTTACGTCGGGGACTAGCCGACACCGGGGAGCTGTTTTTT	CASSLRRGLADTGELFF	TRBV7-2	TRBD2	TRBJ2-2	NA
TGTGCCACCAGCGGGCAAGATCAGCCCCAGCATTTT	CATSGQDQPQHF	TRBV15	NA	TRBJ1-5	once
TGTGCCAGCAGCCTAGCAGGGAGTAACTATGGCTACACCTTC	CASSLAGSNYGYTF	TRBV7-2	NA	TRBJ1-2	NA
TGTGCCAGCAGCTTCTCTGAGGGCTCCTACAATGAGCAGTTCTTC	CASSFSEGSYNEQFF	TRBV11-2	NA	TRBJ2-1	NA
TGTGCCAGCAGCGAATATCGCAGTGGCTCTGGGGCCAACGTCCTGACTTTC	CASSEYRSGSGANVLTF	TRBV7-9	NA	TRBJ2-6	NA
TGTGCCAGCAGTTTATATGCGGGCTACACCTTC	CASSLYAGYTF	TRBV28	NA	TRBJ1-2	NA
TGTGCCAGCCGAGCCGGGACAGATAATTCACCCCTCCACTTT	CASRAGTDNSPLHF	TRBV19	TRBD1	TRBJ1-6	NA
TGTGCCAGCAGCCTTCCGACTAGCGATGAGCAGTTCTTC	CASSLPTSDEQFF	TRBV9	TRBD2	TRBJ2-1	NA
TGCGCCAGCAGCTTGCGACTCCCCGGGGATACGCAGTATTTT	CASSLRLPGDTQYF	TRBV5-1	NA	TRBJ2-3	NA
TGTGCCAGTAGTTTACCGGGACAGCCACACGAGCAGTACTTC	CASSLPGQPHEQYF	TRBV19	TRBD1	TRBJ2-7	NA
TGTGCCAGCAGCAACCCCACAGGGGACGTAGGGACCCAGTACTTC	CASSNPTGDVGTQYF	TRBV6-1	TRBD1	TRBJ2-5	NA
TGTGCCAGTAGTTCGGGACAGGGGTTGGCCGAGCAGTACTTC	CASSSGQGLAEQYF	TRBV19	TRBD1	TRBJ2-7	few
TGTGCCAGCTCACCTCTTGGACAGGGGTTTTCCGAGACCCAGTACTTC	CASSPLGQGFSETQYF	TRBV18	TRBD1	TRBJ2-5	NA
TGTGCCAGCAGTGATCCGACTAGCGGACGCTACGAGCAGTACTTC	CASSDPTSGRYEQYF	TRBV2	TRBD2	TRBJ2-7	NA
TGTGCCAGCAGTTTACTTCGGGACAGGGATCTCTACGAGCAGTACTTC	CASSLLRDRDLYEQYF	TRBV27	TRBD1	TRBJ2-7	NA
TGCGCCAGCAGTGAGTCGAGGAACACTGAAGCTTTCTTT	CASSESRNTEAFF	TRBV10-1	NA	TRBJ1-1	NA
TGTGCCACCGGGCGAGGGTTCGGAGAGACCCAGTACTTC	CATGRGFGETQYF	TRBV6-5	NA	TRBJ2-5	NA
TGTGCCAGCAGTTATATGAGCGGGACAGGGAGATCACCCCTCCACTTT	CASSYMSGTGRSPLHF	TRBV28	TRBD1	TRBJ1-6	NA
TGTGCCAGCAGTTTCCCGGGGCTAGCGGGAGGGTTTGCGTCCTACGAGCAGTACTTC	CASSFPGLAGGFASYEQYF	TRBV28	TRBD2	TRBJ2-7	NA
TGTGCCAGCAGCCCTGGGACAGGGAGGAATGAAAAACTGTTTTTT	CASSPGTGRNEKLFF	TRBV9	TRBD1	TRBJ1-4	many
TGTGCCAGCAGCTTAACCCCCTCTTTTACAGATACGCAGTATTTT	CASSLTPSFTDTQYF	TRBV7-3	NA	TRBJ2-3	NA
TGTGCCAGCAGCCCCAGTGCCTACAATGAGCAGTTCTTC	CASSPSAYNEQFF	TRBV9	NA	TRBJ2-1	once
TGCAGCGCCCGGGACAGGTCGAACTATGGCTACACCTTC	CSARDRSNYGYTF	TRBV29-1	TRBD1	TRBJ1-2	NA
TGTGCCAGTAGTATCGGGGGGCTCGGAGAGACCCAGTACTTC	CASSIGGLGETQYF	TRBV19	NA	TRBJ2-5	NA
TGTGCCAGCAGCCCTTACAGGGTACACGAGCAGTACTTC	CASSPYRVHEQYF	TRBV14	NA	TRBJ2-7	NA
TGCGCCAGCAGCCAAGGGGACTCCCCCTACGAGCAGTACTTC	CASSQGDSPYEQYF	TRBV4-1	NA	TRBJ2-7	NA
TGTGCCAGCAGCTCCAGGGACAGAACAGATACGCAGTATTTT	CASSSRDRTDTQYF	TRBV7-3	TRBD1	TRBJ2-3	NA
TGCGCCAGCAGCCAAGATATAACGGGAGCGTCCTACGAGCAGTACTTC	CASSQDITGASYEQYF	TRBV4-1	NA	TRBJ2-7	NA
TGTGCCAGCACCCCGAACAGGGCATATAGCAATCAGCCCCAGCATTTT	CASTPNRAYSNQPQHF	TRBV7-8	NA	TRBJ1-5	NA